Included here is one TCR beta chain sequence, with context. This sample is drawn from a study of PD-L1 blockade in urothelial cancer. The protocol was immunoSEQ multiplex PCR, while the TCRdb copy is restricted to in-frame clones and leaves out a portion. The data show tens of thousands of clones, with about 86% seen just once and 14% to 15% held by the top ten. Time point defined: pretreatment peripheral blood. Sequenced material: PBMCs, taken around atezolizumab (anti-PD-L1) treatment. The clonotype was recovered from a man aged 55 to 70 with urothelial cancer.

The CDR3 bases are TGTGCCAGCAGCGGTAGGTACAGGGGGCGGGGGGCGTTCACAGATACGCAGTATTTT. This gives the protein CASSGRYRGRGAFTDTQYF. The V gene is TRBV7-3, the J gene TRBJ2-3; D possibly corresponds to TRBD1 (9 bases). The V gene lost 5 bases and the J gene lost 2 bases, with 26 bases spanning the gap. CDR3 length: 19 residues. The germline V gene has CDR1 SGHTA and CDR2 FQGTGA.